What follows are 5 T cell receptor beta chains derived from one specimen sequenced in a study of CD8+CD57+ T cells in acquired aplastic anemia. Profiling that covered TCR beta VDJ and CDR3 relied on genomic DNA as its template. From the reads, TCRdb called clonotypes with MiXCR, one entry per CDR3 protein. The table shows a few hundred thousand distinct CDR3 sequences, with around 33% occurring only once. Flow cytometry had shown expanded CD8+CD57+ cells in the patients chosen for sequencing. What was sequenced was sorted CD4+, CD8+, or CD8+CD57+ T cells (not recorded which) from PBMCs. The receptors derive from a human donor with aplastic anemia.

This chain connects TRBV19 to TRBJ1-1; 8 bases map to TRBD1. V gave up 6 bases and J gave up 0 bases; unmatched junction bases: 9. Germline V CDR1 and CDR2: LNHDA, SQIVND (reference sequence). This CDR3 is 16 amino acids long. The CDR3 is CASRFTGGTLNTEAFF. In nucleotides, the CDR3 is TGTGCCAGTAGATTTACAGGGGGGACTTTGAACACTGAAGCTTTCTTT.

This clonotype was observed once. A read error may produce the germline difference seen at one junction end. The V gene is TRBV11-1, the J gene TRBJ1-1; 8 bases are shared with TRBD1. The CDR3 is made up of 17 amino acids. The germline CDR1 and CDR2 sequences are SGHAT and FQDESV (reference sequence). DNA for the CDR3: TGTGTCAGCAGTCACGCTAGGACAGGGATTTTATACACTGAAGCTTTCTTT. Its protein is CVSSHARTGILYTEAFF.

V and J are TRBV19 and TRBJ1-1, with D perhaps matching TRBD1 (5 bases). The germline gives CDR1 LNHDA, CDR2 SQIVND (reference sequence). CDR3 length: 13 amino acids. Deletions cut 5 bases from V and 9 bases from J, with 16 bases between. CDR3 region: CASSVSGRTKAFF. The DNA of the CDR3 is TGTGCCAGTAGTGTCTCGGGACGCACAAAAGCTTTCTTT.

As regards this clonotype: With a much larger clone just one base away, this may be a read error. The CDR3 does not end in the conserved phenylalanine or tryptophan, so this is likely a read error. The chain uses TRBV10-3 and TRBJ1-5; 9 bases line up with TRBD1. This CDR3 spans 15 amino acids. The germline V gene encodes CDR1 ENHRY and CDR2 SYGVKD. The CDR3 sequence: CASSRDRDSNQPQHL. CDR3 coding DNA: TGTGCCAGCAGTAGGGACAGGGATAGCAATCAGCCCCAGCATCTT.

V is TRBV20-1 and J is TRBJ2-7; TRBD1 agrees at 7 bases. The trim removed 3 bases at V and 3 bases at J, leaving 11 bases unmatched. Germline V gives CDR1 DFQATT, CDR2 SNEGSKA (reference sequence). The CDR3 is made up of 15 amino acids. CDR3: CSASGILTGNYEQYF. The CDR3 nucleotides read TGCAGTGCTAGCGGAATTTTGACAGGGAACTACGAGCAGTACTTC.